Listed here are 14 T cell receptor beta chains from one sample, sequenced in a study of blood T cell repertoires in COVID-19. Generated by immunoSEQ multiplex PCR, the TCRdb table keeps only in-frame clones and is missing some. This sample has roughly 140,000 clones, with around 84% found just once. The sample was peripheral blood. These receptors originate from a human donor in a cohort sampled during active COVID-19.

V and J are TRBV12-3 or TRBV12-4 and TRBJ1-6, with D hard to call. Trimming shortened V by 4 bases and J by 9 bases, and 10 bases separated the two germline ends. The CDR3 covers 13 residues. The CDR3 spells CASSSTVGSPLHF. CDR3 nucleotide sequence: TGTGCCAGCAGTTCCACAGTTGGTTCACCCCTCCACTTT.

This chain connects TRBV6-5 to TRBJ2-4; 8 nucleotides line up with TRBD1. The trim removed 4 bases at V and 8 bases at J, leaving 7 bases unmatched. From germline, CDR1 is MNHEY and CDR2 SVGAGI. The CDR3 covers 14 residues. CDR3 loop: CASSSGQGWDIQYF. CDR3 coding DNA: TGTGCCAGCAGTTCCGGACAGGGTTGGGACATTCAGTACTTC.

V usage is TRBV6-1 and J usage is TRBJ2-7; 7 bases are a match to TRBD1. CDR1 is MNHNS, CDR2 SASEGT, per germline. V shed 3 bases, J shed 5 bases, and the junction held 13 bases outside the gene matches. The CDR3 is 16 residues long. DNA for the CDR3: TGTGCCAGCAGTGACCCCCCGGGACAGTTTTTTCACGAGCAGTACTTC. Translation: CASSDPPGQFFHEQYF.

The CDR3 DNA follows: TGTGCCACCCCCCAGGGTTACACTGAAGCTTTCTTT. Translation: CATPQGYTEAFF. V gene TRBV24-1 combines with J gene TRBJ1-1; perhaps TRBD1 as D (5 bases). Germline V gene sequence: CDR1 KGHDR, CDR2 SFDVKD. V was clipped by 9 bases and J by 3 bases, with 10 bases between them. The CDR3 has 12 amino acids.

The rearrangement uses TRBV5-1 and TRBJ1-1; no clear D. V shed 0 bases and J shed 0 bases, with 9 bases lying between them. The length of the CDR3 is 15 residues. CDR1 SGHRS and CDR2 YFSETQ come from the germline V gene. The CDR3 loop reads CASSLAATMNTEAFF. CDR3 sequence (DNA): TGCGCCAGCAGCTTGGCCGCCACTATGAACACTGAAGCTTTCTTT.

The V gene is TRBV7-2, the J gene TRBJ2-2; tentatively, D is TRBD2 (5 bases). Looked up from germline, CDR1 is SGHTA and CDR2 is FQGNSA. The CDR3 runs 15 residues. With 5 bases removed from V and 1 base from J, the gap between germline ends came to 11 bases. DNA of the CDR3: TGTGCCAGCAGCCCCCGAGGGATGAACACCGGGGAGCTGTTTTTT. It specifies CASSPRGMNTGELFF.

The chain uses TRBV11-3 and TRBJ1-4; TRBD1 matches at 7 bases. The CDR3 has 20 amino acids. With V trimmed by 1 base and J by 6 bases, 20 bases remained unmatched. In germline, CDR1 is SGHNT, CDR2 YENEEA. CDR3 sequence: CASSLGGWDSSSGSYEKLFF. CDR3 nucleotides: TGTGCCAGCAGCTTAGGCGGGTGGGACAGCTCCTCGGGCTCCTATGAAAAACTGTTTTTT.

CDR3 DNA: TGTGCCAGCAGCGGACTGTTGGCAGGGGGCATCTACGAGCAGTACTTC. It is translated as CASSGLLAGGIYEQYF. J is TRBJ2-7 and V is TRBV5-6; the match to TRBD1 covers 8 bases. V lost 4 bases, J lost 3 bases, and 12 bases stayed unmatched. This CDR3 comprises 16 residues. Germline V gene lookup returns CDR1 SGHDT and CDR2 YYEEEE.

The J gene is TRBJ1-1, the V gene TRBV5-5, with a possible D match to TRBD1 (6 bases). Between the trimmed V and J ends, which lost 4 bases and 8 bases, there was a span of 18 bases. Germline values: CDR1 SGHKS, CDR2 YYEKEE (reference sequence). This CDR3 is built from 14 residues. The CDR3 sequence: CASSLLPQGTEAFF. In nucleotides, the CDR3 is TGTGCCAGCAGCCTACTGCCGCAGGGGACCGAAGCTTTCTTT.

The chain has TRBV5-1 and TRBJ2-1; 9 nucleotides agree with TRBD2. V lost 0 bases, J lost 6 bases, and 4 bases stayed unmatched. The germline gives CDR1 SGHRS, CDR2 YFSETQ. CDR3 length: 15 amino acids. In DNA form, the CDR3 reads TGCGCCAGCAGCTTGGAATTAGCGGGGGTCAATGAGCAGTTCTTC. Translation gives CASSLELAGVNEQFF.

The chain has TRBV10-3 and TRBJ2-7; 12 bases line up with TRBD1. Germline CDR1 ENHRY, CDR2 SYGVKD. The CDR3 runs to 14 residues. Losses at the gene ends were 10 bases for V and 5 bases for J; bases not matched to a gene: 9. CDR3 bases: TGTGCCACGGGCGGGACAGGGGGCAGGAACGAGCAGTACTTC. Translation gives CATGGTGGRNEQYF.

V and J are TRBV6-5 and TRBJ1-5; no clear D. Trimming took off 2 bases at V and 8 bases at J, with 10 bases between the two ends. The length of the CDR3 is 13 residues. Germline CDR1 reads MNHEY; CDR2 reads SVGAGI. The CDR3 DNA reads TGTGCCAGCAGTTACGAAGCGGGTAAGCCCCAGCATTTT. It yields the protein CASSYEAGKPQHF.

The V call is TRBV5-1, the J call TRBJ2-5; D uncertain. This CDR3 is 14 amino acids long. Trimming took off 0 bases at V and 4 bases at J, with 10 bases between the two ends. Germline V gene data show CDR1 as SGHRS and CDR2 as YFSETQ. CDR3 nucleotides: TGCGCCAGCAGCTTGGCCAACCAGCGAGAGACCCAGTACTTC. Residues: CASSLANQRETQYF.

The chain employs TRBV27 and TRBJ1-1; the D is unclear. This CDR3 is built from 14 residues. V lost 5 bases and J lost 1, with 11 bases in between. Germline CDR1 reads MNHEY; CDR2 reads SMNVEV (reference sequence). The DNA for the CDR3 is TGTGCCAGCAGTCTTGGACTGGGGAACACTGAAGCTTTCTTT. Its protein is CASSLGLGNTEAFF.